This T cell receptor beta chain was identified during a study of control samples from healthy donors and cancer patients. Germline CDR1 reads MNHEY; CDR2 reads SVGAGI. The CDR3 length is 14 residues. V was pared by 10 bases and J by 0 bases, with 15 bases between. The table came from immunoSEQ multiplex PCR; TCRdb's copy has only in-frame clones and leaves some out. The sample yields 150,000 to 200,000 clones, more than 85% seen once. Sequencing used blood. The TCR was taken from a woman aged 25 to 39 in good health. The chain combines TRBV6-5 with TRBJ1-2; D might be TRBD1 (6 bases). The CDR3 sequence: CATNTGYANYGYTF. CDR3 nucleotide sequence: TGTGCCACCAACACAGGGTACGCTAACTATGGCTACACCTTC.